The source of this T cell receptor (beta chain) is a study of T cells after yellow fever vaccination. CDR1 WSHSY and CDR2 SAAADI come from the germline V gene. The V gene end was trimmed by 6 bases and the J gene end by 0 bases; junction bases not matched to a gene: 0. The CDR3 sequence is 14 residues long. TCRdb fed the 5' RACE reads into MiXCR, producing one record per CDR3 protein. The sample records 35,000 to 55,000 distinct CDR3 sequences, around 6.5% being singletons. Source: PBMCs, either bulk or a sorted T-cell subset (CD4+, CD8+, memory, or dextramer-sorted; not recorded which), taken 45 days after the yellow fever booster vaccination. The source of this sequence is a man aged 25-45 years who received the YFV17D yellow fever vaccine. The V call is TRBV10-2, the J call TRBJ2-3; 10 bases fit TRBD2. CDR3 protein: CASRLAGSTDTQYF. As DNA, the CDR3 is TGCGCCAGCAGACTAGCGGGAAGCACAGATACGCAGTATTTT.